This T cell receptor beta chain appears in the sequencing data of a study of cytomegalovirus exposure and HLA in healthy donors. The CDR3 extends over 13 amino acids. V was cut by 3 bases and J by 8 bases, with 11 bases left in between. Germline V lookup: CDR1 SGHNT, CDR2 YENEEA. Generated by immunoSEQ multiplex PCR, the TCRdb table keeps only in-frame clones and is missing some. Of roughly 300,000 clones in the sample, roughly 85% are singletons; the top ten hold more than 0.8%. V usage is TRBV11-3 and J usage is TRBJ2-1, with D tentatively TRBD1 (6 bases). The sample was PBMCs. The receptor comes from a woman under 30 in good health and CMV-seronegative. As DNA, the CDR3 is TGTGCCAGCAGCTTGTTGGGGGCGGATGAGCAGTTCTTC. Translated, it gives CASSLLGADEQFF.